Below, one T cell receptor beta chain is given with its context. Its antigen specificity is not known. A read error may produce the germline difference seen at one junction end. The sample comes from a study of technical replicates of blood from several donors (dated by TCRdb to 2016 to 2017). To prepare the library, the immunoSEQ multiplex PCR assay was applied. The table was pulled from immuneACCESS by TCRdb, which kept in-frame rearrangements only. Such tables lose some clones; where checked, under half of the loss comes from unresolved V genes, and the rest has no known cause. Counted in this sample were tens of thousands of clones; approximately 98% of them appeared once. The ten largest clones capture 0.2% to 0.25% of the sample. Sequenced material: T cells isolated from PBMCs. This sequence was found in a human donor in good health.

The CDR3 region reads CASSLGQGDPVDF. The nucleotide sequence reads as follows: TGTGCCAGCAGCTTGGGACAGGGGGATCCTGTCGATTTT. In this chain, TRBV5-6 is recombined with TRBJ1-4, with 9 bases aligning to TRBD1. The CDR3 contains 13 residues, cysteine and phenylalanine counted. Only CDR3 DNA remains: 39 bases, in frame from the first base. From the germline V gene, CDR1 is SGHDT and CDR2 is YYEEEE.